This T cell receptor beta chain was retrieved from a study of identical twins. Study-wide findings and caveats: Weaker excess twin sharing was seen among beta out-of-frame sequences.

Deletions cut 4 bases from V and 1 base from J, with 11 bases between. The germline V gene encodes CDR1 DFQATT and CDR2 SNEGSKA (reference sequence). This CDR3 is 14 amino acids long. MiXCR was run by TCRdb on the 5' RACE reads, yielding one entry per CDR3 protein. Counted here are around 250,000 distinct CDR3 sequences, roughly 13% occurring once; the ten biggest clones make up 4%. This clonotype was counted only a few times. The antigen is undetermined. These data were likewise used in another study, on yellow fever vaccine responses in identical twins.

Sequenced sample: memory (CD45RO+) T cells sorted from blood. V usage is TRBV20-1 and J usage is TRBJ1-5; D is ambiguous. The origin of this receptor is a woman aged 18-29 years in good health. Written as DNA, the CDR3 is TGCAGTGCTATCCGGCTGGGGAGCAATCAGCCCCAGCATTTT. As protein: CSAIRLGSNQPQHF.